The rows below give T cell receptor beta chains drawn from one sample of a study of blood T cells in healthy people across ages. TCRdb re-analysed the 5' RACE reads in MiXCR, keeping a single row per CDR3 protein. The sample includes roughly 570,000 distinct CDR3 sequences, 27% of them seen just once. The specimen sequenced was blood. Receptors were obtained from a woman aged 70 to 79 in good health. The CDR3 runs from the conserved cysteine through the conserved F or W. D genes are given only for firm matches. A row's size may be missing; if present it is once, few, many or a size class.

CDR3: CASSFKLTSGANVLTF
DNA: TGCGCCAGCAGCTTCAAACTTACCTCTGGGGCCAACGTCCTGACTTTC
size: .
D: .
V: TRBV5-1
J: TRBJ2-6

CDR3: CASSLLTGAGNTIYF
DNA: TGCGCCAGCAGCCTATTAACAGGGGCTGGAAACACCATATATTTT
size: few
D: TRBD1
V: TRBV4-1
J: TRBJ1-3

CDR3: CASSLQTRYGYTF
DNA: TGTGCCAGCAGCTTACAGACCCGCTATGGCTACACCTTC
size: many
D: .
V: TRBV6-1
J: TRBJ1-2

CDR3: CASSLPSSSPGF
DNA: TGTGCCAGCAGCTTACCTTCGAGTTCCCCTGGCTTC
size: few
D: .
V: TRBV7-9
J: TRBJ1-2

CDR3: CASSRDSPETQYF
DNA: TGTGCCAGCAGTCGGGACTCCCCAGAGACCCAGTACTTC
size: many
D: .
V: TRBV5-6
J: TRBJ2-5

CDR3: CASSLTGPNQPQHF
DNA: TGCGCCAGCAGCTTGACTGGACCTAATCAGCCCCAGCATTTT
size: .
D: .
V: TRBV5-1
J: TRBJ1-5

CDR3: CASSLASGRVVTDTEYF
DNA: TGTGCCAGCAGTTTAGCTAGCGGGAGAGTTGTCACAGATACGGAGTATTTT
size: .
D: TRBD2
V: TRBV12-3/TRBV12-4
J: TRBJ2-3

CDR3: CASSEGPGTYEQYF
DNA: TGTGCCAGCAGTGAAGGGCCAGGGACCTACGAGCAGTACTTC
size: .
D: .
V: TRBV6-1
J: TRBJ2-7

CDR3: CAGSMARGYGSLGSSYNSPLHF
DNA: TGTGCCGGCAGCATGGCCAGGGGGTATGGCAGCCTGGGTAGCTCCTATAATTCACCCCTCCACTTT
size: once
D: .
V: TRBV21-1
J: TRBJ1-6

CDR3: CSASSTSNARSGANVLTF
DNA: TGCAGTGCTTCTTCGACTAGCAATGCCCGCTCTGGGGCCAACGTCCTGACTTTC
size: .
D: TRBD2
V: TRBV20-1
J: TRBJ2-6

CDR3: CASSLTSEQFF
DNA: TGTGCCAGCAGCTTGACATCCGAGCAGTTCTTC
size: few
D: .
V: TRBV7-9
J: TRBJ2-1

CDR3: CASKKGGISGEQFF
DNA: TGTGCCAGCAAAAAGGGGGGTATAAGCGGTGAGCAGTTCTTC
size: .
D: .
V: TRBV6-5
J: TRBJ2-1

CDR3: CASSLGTGRKETQYF
DNA: TGTGCCAGCAGTTTAGGGACAGGGCGTAAAGAGACCCAGTACTTC
size: .
D: TRBD1
V: TRBV12-3/TRBV12-4
J: TRBJ2-5

CDR3: CASSQSTLAGGRRTNEKLFF
DNA: TGCGCCAGCAGCCAATCCACCTTGGCAGGGGGAAGGAGGACTAATGAAAAACTGTTTTTT
size: .
D: TRBD1
V: TRBV4-3
J: TRBJ1-4

CDR3: CASRPSTGEPAYNEQFF
DNA: TGTGCCAGCAGACCTTCGACAGGGGAGCCCGCTTACAATGAGCAGTTCTTC
size: .
D: TRBD1
V: TRBV6-2/TRBV6-3
J: TRBJ2-1

CDR3: CASSFGRLRSGLEQYF
DNA: TGTGCCAGTAGTTTCGGCAGGCTTCGTAGCGGCCTAGAGCAGTACTTC
size: .
D: .
V: TRBV6-6
J: TRBJ2-5

CDR3: CSYSGTGSSYEQYF
DNA: TGCAGCTACTCCGGGACAGGCAGCTCCTACGAGCAGTACTTC
size: .
D: TRBD1
V: TRBV29-1
J: TRBJ2-7

CDR3: CASSQDPEGTSGDPVYF
DNA: TGCGCCAGCAGCCAAGATCCAGAGGGGACTAGCGGGGACCCCGTGTACTTC
size: few
D: TRBD2
V: TRBV4-3
J: TRBJ2-5

CDR3: CASSVKAVVDGANVLTF
DNA: TGTGCCAGCAGCGTAAAGGCGGTAGTAGATGGGGCCAACGTCCTGACTTTC
size: few
D: .
V: TRBV9
J: TRBJ2-6

CDR3: CASSLGPGTEGDEQFF
DNA: TGTGCCAGCAGCTTAGGGCCCGGGACAGAAGGTGATGAGCAGTTCTTC
size: few
D: TRBD1
V: TRBV7-2
J: TRBJ2-1

CDR3: CAGSRRQGSDYEQYF
DNA: TGTGCCGGTAGTAGACGACAGGGGTCAGACTACGAGCAGTACTTC
size: .
D: TRBD1
V: TRBV19
J: TRBJ2-7

CDR3: CASSFVGTDNSPLHF
DNA: TGTGCCAGCAGTTTCGTCGGGACGGATAATTCACCCCTCCACTTT
size: .
D: .
V: TRBV27
J: TRBJ1-6

CDR3: CAITVTENTEAFF
DNA: TGTGCCATCACCGTGACAGAGAACACTGAAGCTTTCTTT
size: many
D: .
V: TRBV10-3
J: TRBJ1-1

CDR3: CAISDSRGVKDTQYF
DNA: TGTGCCATCAGTGACTCGCGGGGGGTAAAGGATACGCAGTATTTT
size: .
D: TRBD2
V: TRBV10-3
J: TRBJ2-3

CDR3: CASSDSPNEQFF
DNA: TGTGCCAGCAGTGACTCCCCAAATGAGCAGTTCTTC
size: .
D: .
V: TRBV6-2/TRBV6-3
J: TRBJ2-1

CDR3: CASSPQGLSAEAFF
DNA: TGTGCCAGCTCACCACAGGGTTTATCGGCTGAAGCTTTCTTT
size: few
D: .
V: TRBV18
J: TRBJ1-1

CDR3: CASSEDQGAHEQYF
DNA: TGTGCCAGCAGTGAAGACCAGGGGGCACACGAGCAGTACTTC
size: many
D: TRBD1
V: TRBV25-1
J: TRBJ2-7

CDR3: CASSSLTRDSPLHF
DNA: TGTGCCAGCAGCTCCCTCACGAGGGATTCACCCCTCCACTTT
size: .
D: .
V: TRBV7-3
J: TRBJ1-6

CDR3: CASSLSGVHEQYF
DNA: TGTGCCAGCAGCTTATCGGGGGTCCACGAGCAGTACTTC
size: few
D: .
V: TRBV13
J: TRBJ2-7

CDR3: CASSPRTGTPYQETQYF
DNA: TGCGCCAGCAGCCCCAGAACCGGGACTCCGTACCAAGAGACCCAGTACTTC
size: few
D: .
V: TRBV5-1
J: TRBJ2-5

CDR3: CAISGTLYGETQYF
DNA: TGTGCCATCTCTGGGACCCTCTACGGGGAGACCCAGTACTTC
size: .
D: .
V: TRBV7-9
J: TRBJ2-5

CDR3: CASSPDGLSYEQYF
DNA: TGTGCCAGCAGCCCTGACGGTCTCTCCTACGAGCAGTACTTC
size: .
D: .
V: TRBV6-6
J: TRBJ2-7

CDR3: CASSYVEFGETQYF
DNA: TGTGCCAGCAGTTACGTGGAGTTCGGAGAGACCCAGTACTTC
size: .
D: .
V: TRBV6-2/TRBV6-3
J: TRBJ2-5

CDR3: CSCGDRENQPQHF
DNA: TGCAGCTGCGGGGACAGGGAGAATCAGCCCCAGCATTTT
size: .
D: TRBD1
V: TRBV29-1
J: TRBJ1-5

CDR3: CASSQGDFMVDEQFF
DNA: TGTGCCAGCAGTCAGGGGGACTTCATGGTCGATGAGCAGTTCTTC
size: many
D: .
V: TRBV27
J: TRBJ2-1

CDR3: CASSARRANQETQYF
DNA: TGTGCCAGCAGTGCCCGTCGGGCGAACCAAGAGACCCAGTACTTC
size: .
D: .
V: TRBV6-1
J: TRBJ2-5

CDR3: CASSLASSGGRETQYF
DNA: TGCGCCAGCAGCTTGGCCTCAAGTGGGGGGCGAGAGACCCAGTACTTC
size: .
D: .
V: TRBV5-1
J: TRBJ2-5

CDR3: CASSVTGKNEQFF
DNA: TGCGCCAGCAGCGTGACAGGGAAAAATGAGCAGTTCTTC
size: .
D: TRBD1
V: TRBV5-1
J: TRBJ2-1

CDR3: CASSRAGNEKLFF
DNA: TGTGCCAGCTCACGTGCCGGTAATGAAAAACTGTTTTTT
size: many
D: .
V: TRBV18
J: TRBJ1-4

CDR3: CVNAGRGRTNEKLFF
DNA: TGTGTCAATGCTGGAAGGGGGCGAACTAATGAAAAACTGTTTTTT
size: .
D: TRBD1
V: TRBV7-3
J: TRBJ1-4

CDR3: CASSPRRSTGHTEAFF
DNA: TGTGCCAGCAGCCCGAGACGATCGACAGGGCACACTGAAGCTTTCTTT
size: few
D: TRBD1
V: TRBV9
J: TRBJ1-1

CDR3: CASSPLGASGGETQYF
DNA: TGTGCCAGCAGCCCGTTAGGTGCTAGCGGGGGAGAGACCCAGTACTTC
size: many
D: TRBD2
V: TRBV3-1
J: TRBJ2-5

CDR3: CASSLLQLTEQFF
DNA: TGTGCCAGCAGCCTACTTCAGTTAACTGAGCAGTTCTTC
size: few
D: .
V: TRBV3-1
J: TRBJ2-1

CDR3: CASSSPPDFLYEQYF
DNA: TGTGCCAGCAGCTCCCCGCCCGACTTTCTCTACGAGCAGTACTTC
size: .
D: .
V: TRBV7-2
J: TRBJ2-7